A single sample is the source of the 14 T cell receptor beta chains below, sequenced in a study of molecular identifiers for immune sequencing clone quantification (dated by TCRdb to the late 2010s). Library prep was done by PCR. Sequencing was carried out with an Illumina HiSeq 4000. The public reads were run again by TCRdb, first through fastp at Q25 and then through MiXCR, and only productive beta chains were kept. Under each unique CDR3 protein, matching rows form one entry showing the most common genes and DNA. The sample contains around 460,000 distinct CDR3 sequences, about a fifth of them found a single time. Around 0.84% of the sample is held by the ten biggest clonotypes. Material: naive CD8+ T cells from blood, with Jurkat cell RNA spiked in. What the cell subset or site label conveys for this sample: FACS-sorted CD8+CD4-CCR7+CD45RA+ naive T cells. The origin of the receptors is a human donor in good health. Some libraries in this study had Jurkat cell RNA spiked in.

There are a few counts of this clonotype. The chain links TRBV4-2 to TRBJ2-2; 7 bases agree with TRBD2. CDR3 length: 14 amino acids. V lost 10 bases, J lost 2 bases, and 7 bases stayed unmatched. Germline V gene sequence: CDR1 LGHNA, CDR2 YNFKEQ. The CDR3 sequence: CATSSGYNTGELFF. CDR3 bases: TGTGCCACCTCTAGCGGTTATAACACCGGGGAGCTGTTTTTT.

This clonotype appeared a few times. V gene TRBV20-1 combines with J gene TRBJ1-5; D ambiguous. Germline V lookup: CDR1 DFQATT, CDR2 SNEGSKA (reference sequence). The germline V and J ends were trimmed by 6 bases and 0 bases, with 18 bases remaining between them. This CDR3 is built from 16 residues. The CDR3 DNA follows: TGCAGTGCAAGCCGTAGGGCGCGGGTTAGCAATCAGCCCCAGCATTTT. This translates into CSASRRARVSNQPQHF.

Remarks on this clonotype: Since a much larger clone is just one base distant, this may be a read error. The CDR3 loop is CAGSTRQMMNTEAFF. The CDR3 DNA follows: TGCGCCGGCAGCACCCGACAGATGATGAACACTGAAGCTTTCTTT. The chain combines TRBV4-3 with TRBJ1-1, with TRBD1 as a possible D gene (5 bases). The V gene's germline CDR1 is LGHNA and CDR2 YSLEER. The CDR3 is made up of 15 amino acids.

This clonotype has at least ten counts. The chain joins TRBV4-1 to TRBJ1-1; TRBD1 might be the D (6 bases). CDR3 length equals 14 residues. Germline-derived CDR1 and CDR2 are MGHRA and YSYEKL. The V end was cut by 0 bases, the J end by 11 bases, with 16 bases between. The CDR3 protein is CASSQDWGQDNAFF. The DNA for the CDR3 is TGCGCCAGCAGCCAAGATTGGGGGCAGGACAACGCTTTCTTT.

This clonotype was seen more than once but under ten times. The CDR3 nucleotides are TGTGCCAGCAGCATGGGACCACCGCCAGATACGCAGTATTTT. Translated: CASSMGPPPDTQYF. This chain joins TRBV7-9 and TRBJ2-3, with D possibly called TRBD1 or TRBD2 (5 bases each). CDR3 length: 14 amino acids. V was pared by 5 bases and J by 4 bases, with 13 bases between. Germline lookup yields CDR1 SEHNR and CDR2 FQNEAQ (reference sequence).

The rearrangement joins TRBV11-2 to TRBJ2-2; D call uncertain. CDR1 is SGHAT, CDR2 FQNNGV, per germline. V lost 8 bases and J 1 base, leaving 14 bases between the germline ends. The CDR3 runs to 15 residues. CDR3 residues: CASLGQDGNTGELFF. In nucleotides, the CDR3 is TGTGCCAGCCTCGGGCAGGATGGGAACACCGGGGAGCTGTTTTTT.

A word on this clonotype: A much larger clone lies one base from this, so it may be a read error. The chain carries TRBV7-9 and TRBJ2-5; D could derive from TRBD1 or TRBD2 (5 bases each). This CDR3 comprises 13 residues. Germline V gene sequence: CDR1 SEHNR, CDR2 FQNEAQ (reference sequence). The CDR3 is CATTQGPQGTQYF. The CDR3 DNA reads as TGTGCCACCACCCAGGGACCGCAAGGGACCCAGTACTTC.

In the case of this clonotype: Possible read error: a much larger clone is one base away. The V gene is TRBV30, the J gene TRBJ2-7; 8 bases align to TRBD1. Germline V gene sequence: CDR1 GTSNPN, CDR2 SVGIG (reference sequence). The CDR3 consists of 13 residues. This CDR3 is CALVQGAPYGQYF. The CDR3 region has the DNA TGTGCCTTAGTCCAGGGGGCGCCTTACGGGCAGTACTTC.

The J gene is TRBJ1-6, the V gene TRBV27, with TRBD1 identical over 9 bases. The CDR3 is made up of 14 amino acids. V trimming: 5 bases; J trimming: 7 bases; junction bases outside the gene matches: 3. CDR1 is MNHEY and CDR2 is SMNVEV in the germline V gene (reference sequence). The CDR3: CASSETGGNSPLHF. CDR3 sequence (DNA): TGTGCCAGCAGTGAGACAGGGGGAAATTCACCCCTCCACTTT.

Comments on this clonotype: A much larger clone is a single base away; this may be a read error. The rearrangement joins TRBV12-3 or TRBV12-4 to TRBJ1-5; D remains unclear. The length of the CDR3 is 12 residues. The CDR3, as DNA: TGTGCCAGCAGTTTTGATAATCAGCCCCGGCATTTT. Amino acids: CASSFDNQPRHF.

The chain joins TRBV5-4 to TRBJ1-3, with D perhaps matching TRBD1 (5 bases). V was shortened by 0 bases and J by 0 bases, with 10 bases between the two germline ends. Germline assignment: CDR1 SGHNT and CDR2 YYREEE (reference sequence). The CDR3 is made up of 16 amino acids. CDR3 residues: CASSLDRGGSGNTIYF. The CDR3 coding sequence is TGTGCCAGCAGCTTGGATCGGGGGGGCTCTGGAAACACCATATATTTT.

V gene TRBV11-2 combines with J gene TRBJ2-1, with TRBD2 matching 9 bases. The CDR3 contains 17 residues. Germline V gene sequence: CDR1 SGHAT, CDR2 FQNNGV. The trim removed 1 base at V and 0 bases at J, leaving 4 bases unmatched. CDR3 DNA sequence: TGTGCCAGCAGCTTAGGGCTAGCGGGGAGCTCCTACAATGAGCAGTTCTTC. It specifies CASSLGLAGSSYNEQFF.

This chain connects TRBV6-5 to TRBJ1-1; 9 positions match TRBD1. This CDR3 comprises 13 residues. Germline V gene lookup returns CDR1 MNHEY and CDR2 SVGAGI. V was clipped by 6 bases and J by 4 bases; unmatched bases: 3. DNA of the CDR3: TGTGCCAGCAGCAGGACAGGGGCCACTGAAGCTTTCTTT. This gives the protein CASSRTGATEAFF.

V and J are TRBV5-1 and TRBJ2-3; D might be TRBD2 (5 bases). CDR3 length: 16 residues. Trimming stripped 4 bases from V and 1 base from J, with 16 bases between. Germline loops: CDR1 SGHRS, CDR2 YFSETQ. The CDR3, as DNA: TGCGCCAGCAGCCACACCATAGCGCTCGGCACAGATACGCAGTATTTT. Translated: CASSHTIALGTDTQYF.